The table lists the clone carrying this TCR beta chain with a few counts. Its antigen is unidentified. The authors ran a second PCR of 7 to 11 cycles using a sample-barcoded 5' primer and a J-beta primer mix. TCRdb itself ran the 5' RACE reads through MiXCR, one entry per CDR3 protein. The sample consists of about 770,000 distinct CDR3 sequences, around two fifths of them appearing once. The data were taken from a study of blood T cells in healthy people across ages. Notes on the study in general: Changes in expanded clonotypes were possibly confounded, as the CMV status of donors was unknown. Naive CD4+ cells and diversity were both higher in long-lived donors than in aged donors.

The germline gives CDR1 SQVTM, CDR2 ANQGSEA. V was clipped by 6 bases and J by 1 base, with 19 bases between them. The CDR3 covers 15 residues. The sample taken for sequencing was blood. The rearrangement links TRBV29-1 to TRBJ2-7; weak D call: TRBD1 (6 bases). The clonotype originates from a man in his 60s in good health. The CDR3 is CSVGLTGKGSYEQYF. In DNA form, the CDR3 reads TGCAGCGTGGGGTTAACAGGGAAGGGTTCCTACGAGCAGTACTTC.